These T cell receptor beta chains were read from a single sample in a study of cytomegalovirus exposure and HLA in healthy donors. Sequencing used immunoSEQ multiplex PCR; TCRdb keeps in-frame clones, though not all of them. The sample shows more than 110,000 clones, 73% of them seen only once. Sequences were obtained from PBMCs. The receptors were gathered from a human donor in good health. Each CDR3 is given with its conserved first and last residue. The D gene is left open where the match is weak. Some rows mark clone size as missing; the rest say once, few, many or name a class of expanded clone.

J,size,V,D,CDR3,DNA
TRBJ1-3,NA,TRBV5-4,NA,CASSLDSSGNTIYF,TGTGCCAGCAGCCTGGACAGCTCTGGAAACACCATATATTTT
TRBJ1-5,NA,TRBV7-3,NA,CASSSTGRGGQPQHF,TGTGCCAGCAGCTCTACAGGGAGAGGTGGGCAGCCCCAGCATTTT
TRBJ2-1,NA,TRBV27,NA,CASSLRDYNEQFF,TGTGCCAGCAGTTTACGGGACTACAATGAGCAGTTCTTC
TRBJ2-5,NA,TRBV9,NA,CASSVDMTGQETQYF,TGTGCCAGCAGCGTAGACATGACAGGACAAGAGACCCAGTACTTC
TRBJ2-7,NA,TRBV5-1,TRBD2,CATSLAGAYEQYF,TGCGCCACAAGCCTAGCGGGAGCCTACGAGCAGTACTTC
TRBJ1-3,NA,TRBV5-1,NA,CASSLETPRQSGSGNTIYF,TGCGCCAGCAGCTTGGAAACCCCTCGCCAGTCGGGATCTGGAAACACCATATATTTT
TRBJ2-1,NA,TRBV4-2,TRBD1,CASSQVQGQGSGEQFF,TGTGCCAGCAGCCAAGTTCAAGGACAGGGAAGTGGTGAGCAGTTCTTC
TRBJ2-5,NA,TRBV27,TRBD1,CASSPRQGVWETQYF,TGTGCCAGCAGTCCGCGACAGGGGGTCTGGGAGACCCAGTACTTC
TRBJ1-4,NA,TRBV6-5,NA,CASSREQDEKLFF,TGTGCCAGCAGTCGGGAACAAGATGAAAAACTGTTTTTT
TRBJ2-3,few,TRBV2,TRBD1,CASRYRGSRTDTQYF,TGTGCCAGCAGGTACAGGGGAAGTAGGACAGATACGCAGTATTTT
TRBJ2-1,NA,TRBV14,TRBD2,CASSPDWTSGKRFF,TGTGCCAGCAGCCCTGACTGGACTAGCGGGAAGCGGTTCTTC
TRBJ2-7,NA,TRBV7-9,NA,CASIPSGKYEQYF,TGTGCCAGCATCCCCTCGGGGAAATACGAGCAGTACTTC
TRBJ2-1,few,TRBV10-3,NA,CAISGGEVDEQFF,TGTGCCATCAGTGGCGGGGAAGTGGATGAGCAGTTCTTC
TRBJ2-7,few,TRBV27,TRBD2,CASTGLAGDEQYF,TGTGCCAGCACGGGACTAGCGGGAGACGAGCAGTACTTC
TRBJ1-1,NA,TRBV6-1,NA,CASRNNRDKYTEAFF,TGTGCCAGCAGGAATAACCGGGACAAATACACTGAAGCTTTCTTT
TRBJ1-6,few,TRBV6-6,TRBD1,CASSVRGQGDNSPLHF,TGTGCCAGCAGTGTAAGAGGACAGGGGGATAATTCACCCCTCCACTTT
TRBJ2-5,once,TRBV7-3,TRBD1,CASSPGVGQAGETQYF,TGTGCCAGCAGCCCAGGGGTAGGACAGGCGGGCGAGACCCAGTACTTC
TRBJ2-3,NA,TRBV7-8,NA,CASSLVILDTQYF,TGTGCCAGCAGCTTAGTTATTTTAGATACGCAGTATTTT
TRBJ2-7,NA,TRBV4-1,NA,CASSQDLSGHLTYEQYF,TGCGCCAGCAGCCAAGATCTGTCGGGACACCTTACCTACGAGCAGTACTTC
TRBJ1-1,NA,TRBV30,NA,CAWSAGLNTEAFF,TGTGCCTGGAGTGCGGGGTTGAATACTGAAGCTTTCTTT
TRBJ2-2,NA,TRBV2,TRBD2,CAASGEGNGELFF,TGTGCCGCATCGGGGGAGGGGAACGGGGAGCTGTTTTTT
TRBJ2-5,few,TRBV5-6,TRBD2,CASSLTVGPAGGLQETQYF,TGTGCCAGCAGCTTGACCGTAGGGCCCGCGGGGGGGCTTCAAGAGACCCAGTACTTC
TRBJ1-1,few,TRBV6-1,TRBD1,CASSRQGGNTEAFF,TGTGCCAGCAGTCGACAGGGGGGGAACACTGAAGCTTTCTTT
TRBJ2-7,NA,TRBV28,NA,CASSPFLGGASYEQYF,TGTGCCAGCAGTCCGTTTTTGGGCGGGGCTTCCTACGAGCAGTACTTC
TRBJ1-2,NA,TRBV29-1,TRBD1,CSVEEGQNYGYTF,TGCAGCGTTGAAGAGGGACAGAACTATGGCTACACCTTC
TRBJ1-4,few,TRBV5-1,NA,CASSLLTGKSEKLFF,TGCGCCAGCAGCTTGCTAACGGGGAAGAGTGAAAAACTGTTTTTT
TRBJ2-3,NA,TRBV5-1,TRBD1,CASSSSGTGGRTDTQYF,TGCGCCAGCAGCTCCTCCGGGACAGGAGGCCGCACAGATACGCAGTATTTT
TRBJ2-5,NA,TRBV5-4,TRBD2,CASSLTSGGETQYF,TGTGCCAGCAGCCTGACTAGCGGGGGGGAGACCCAGTACTTC
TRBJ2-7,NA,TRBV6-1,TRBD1,CASTRELGTDNEQYF,TGTGCCAGCACGAGGGAGCTGGGGACAGACAACGAGCAGTACTTC
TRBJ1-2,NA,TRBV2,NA,CASRGAVGGYGYTF,TGTGCCAGCAGGGGGGCAGTTGGCGGATATGGCTACACCTTC
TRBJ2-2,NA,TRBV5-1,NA,CASSLEAGHTGELFF,TGCGCCAGCAGCTTGGAGGCAGGGCACACCGGGGAGCTGTTTTTT
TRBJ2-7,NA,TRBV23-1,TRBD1,CASSQKNFGTVSSYEQYF,TGCGCCAGCAGTCAAAAAAACTTCGGGACAGTAAGCTCCTACGAGCAGTACTTC
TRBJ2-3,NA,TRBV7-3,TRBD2,CASSLRLAGGDTQYF,TGTGCCAGCAGCTTAAGGCTAGCGGGAGGAGATACGCAGTATTTT
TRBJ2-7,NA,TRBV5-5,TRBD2,CASSLLAGGNDEQYF,TGTGCCAGCAGCTTATTAGCGGGAGGGAACGACGAGCAGTACTTC
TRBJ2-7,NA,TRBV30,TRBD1,CAWSGSGTGSGAYEQYF,TGTGCCTGGAGTGGGTCCGGGACAGGGTCTGGGGCCTACGAGCAGTACTTC
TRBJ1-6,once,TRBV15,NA,CATSRDRQEIGSPLHF,TGTGCCACCAGCAGAGACCGACAGGAGATAGGTTCACCCCTCCACTTT
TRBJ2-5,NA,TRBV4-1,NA,CASSQDRRGGQGETQYF,TGCGCCAGCAGCCAAGATCGACGCGGGGGCCAGGGAGAGACCCAGTACTTC
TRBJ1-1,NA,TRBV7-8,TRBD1,CASSFGTANTEAFF,TGTGCCAGCAGCTTCGGGACAGCGAACACTGAAGCTTTCTTT
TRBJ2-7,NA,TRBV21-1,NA,CASSKLEASVVRSYEQYF,TGTGCCAGCAGCAAATTGGAGGCTTCGGTCGTCCGTTCTTACGAGCAGTACTTC
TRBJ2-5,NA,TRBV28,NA,CASTLGQGQETQYF,TGTGCCAGCACCTTAGGGCAGGGCCAAGAGACCCAGTACTTC
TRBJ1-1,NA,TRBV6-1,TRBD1,CASSEPGTGRRAFF,TGTGCCAGCAGTGAACCGGGGACAGGGCGTAGAGCTTTCTTT
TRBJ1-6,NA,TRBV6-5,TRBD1,CASGSTGGLALHF,TGTGCCAGCGGCTCGACAGGGGGTTTGGCCCTCCACTTT
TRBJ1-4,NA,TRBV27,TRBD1,CASRPGTGVREKLFF,TGTGCCAGCAGACCCGGGACAGGGGTTAGAGAAAAACTGTTTTTT
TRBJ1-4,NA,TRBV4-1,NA,CLLPRATNEKLFF,TGCCTGCTGCCCAGGGCAACTAATGAAAAACTGTTTTTT
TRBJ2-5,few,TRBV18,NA,CASSPPLQETQYF,TGTGCCAGCTCACCACCCCTCCAAGAGACCCAGTACTTC
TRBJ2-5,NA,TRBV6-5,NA,CASSSRTEQTQYF,TGTGCCAGCAGTTCCCGGACAGAGCAGACCCAGTACTTC
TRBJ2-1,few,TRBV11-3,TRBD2,CASSSPSGSSWNNEQFF,TGTGCCAGCAGCTCCCCAAGCGGGAGTAGTTGGAACAATGAGCAGTTCTTC
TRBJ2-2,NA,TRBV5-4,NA,CASSSRRGRTGELFF,TGTGCCAGCAGCTCGAGGAGGGGTCGGACCGGGGAGCTGTTTTTT
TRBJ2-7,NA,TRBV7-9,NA,CASSSGHGFTYEQYF,TGTGCCAGCAGCTCGGGACACGGGTTTACCTACGAGCAGTACTTC
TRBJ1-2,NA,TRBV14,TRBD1,CASSQATTGWGYTF,TGTGCCAGCAGCCAAGCGACGACAGGGTGGGGCTACACCTTC
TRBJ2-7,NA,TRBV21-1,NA,CASSKPSPCHGTGGSTYEQYF,TGTGCCAGCAGCAAACCCTCCCCCTGTCACGGGACAGGGGGTTCTACCTACGAGCAGTACTTC
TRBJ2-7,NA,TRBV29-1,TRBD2,CSASTGGLYEQYF,TGCAGCGCCTCGACGGGGGGGCTCTACGAGCAGTACTTC
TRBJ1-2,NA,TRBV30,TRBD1,CAWRGEPGQGNYGYTF,TGTGCCTGGAGGGGGGAACCGGGACAGGGAAACTATGGCTACACCTTC
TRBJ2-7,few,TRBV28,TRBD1,CASSSTAGTGGAYEQYF,TGTGCCAGCAGTTCGACTGCCGGGACAGGGGGTGCCTACGAGCAGTACTTC
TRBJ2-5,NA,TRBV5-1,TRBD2,CASSEPGLSVTQYF,TGCGCCAGCAGCGAACCGGGACTAAGCGTGACCCAGTACTTC
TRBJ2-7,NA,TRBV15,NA,CATSRYRAYEQYF,TGTGCCACCAGCAGATACAGGGCCTACGAGCAGTACTTC